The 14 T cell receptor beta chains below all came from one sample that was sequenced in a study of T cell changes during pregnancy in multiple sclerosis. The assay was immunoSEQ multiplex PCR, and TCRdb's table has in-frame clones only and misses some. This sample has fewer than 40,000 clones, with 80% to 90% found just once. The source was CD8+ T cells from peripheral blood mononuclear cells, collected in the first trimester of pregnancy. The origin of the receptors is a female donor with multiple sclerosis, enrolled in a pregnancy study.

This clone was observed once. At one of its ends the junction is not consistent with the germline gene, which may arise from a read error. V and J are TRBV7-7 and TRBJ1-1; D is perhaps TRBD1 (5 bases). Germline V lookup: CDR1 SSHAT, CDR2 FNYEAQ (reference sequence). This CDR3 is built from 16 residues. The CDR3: CASSPQGLWGNTEAFF. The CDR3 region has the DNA TGTGCTAGCAGCCCCCAGGGTCTGTGGGGGAACACTGAAGCTTTCTTT.

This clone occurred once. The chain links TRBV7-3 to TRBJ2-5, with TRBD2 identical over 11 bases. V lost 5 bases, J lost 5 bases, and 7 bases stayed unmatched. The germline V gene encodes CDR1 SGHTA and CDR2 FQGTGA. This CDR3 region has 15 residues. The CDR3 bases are TGTGCCAGCAGCCTGATAGCGGGGGGGCATGAGACCCAGTACTTC. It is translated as CASSLIAGGHETQYF.

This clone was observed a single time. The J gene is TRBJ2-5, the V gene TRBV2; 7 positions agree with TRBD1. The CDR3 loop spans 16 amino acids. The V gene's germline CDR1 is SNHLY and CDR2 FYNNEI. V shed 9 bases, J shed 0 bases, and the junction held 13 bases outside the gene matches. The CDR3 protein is CARERGLYEYQETQYF. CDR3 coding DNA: TGTGCCAGAGAGAGGGGGCTTTACGAATACCAAGAGACCCAGTACTTC.

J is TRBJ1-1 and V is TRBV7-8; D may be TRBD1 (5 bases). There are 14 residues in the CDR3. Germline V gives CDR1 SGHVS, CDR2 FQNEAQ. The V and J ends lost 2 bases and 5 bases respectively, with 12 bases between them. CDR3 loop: CASSLYQGGTEAFF. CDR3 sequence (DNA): TGTGCCAGCAGCTTATATCAGGGAGGAACTGAAGCTTTCTTT.

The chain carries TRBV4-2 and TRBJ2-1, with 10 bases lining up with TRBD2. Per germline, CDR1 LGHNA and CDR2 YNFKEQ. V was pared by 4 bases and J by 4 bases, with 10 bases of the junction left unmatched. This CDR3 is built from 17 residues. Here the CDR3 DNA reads TGTGCCAGCAGCCTGTATAGGACTAGCGGCACTTACAATGAGCAGTTCTTC. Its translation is CASSLYRTSGTYNEQFF.

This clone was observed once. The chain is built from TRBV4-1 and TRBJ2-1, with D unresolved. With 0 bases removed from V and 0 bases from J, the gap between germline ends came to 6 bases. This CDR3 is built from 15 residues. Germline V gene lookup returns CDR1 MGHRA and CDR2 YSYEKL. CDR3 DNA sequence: TGCGCCAGCAGCCAAGATCGGAGCTCCTACAATGAGCAGTTCTTC. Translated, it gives CASSQDRSSYNEQFF.

The CDR3 bases are TGTGCCAGTAGTTCAGGACAGGGGGCGGGGACTGAAGCTTTCTTT. Protein sequence: CASSSGQGAGTEAFF. The chain is built from TRBV19 and TRBJ1-1; 11 bases map to TRBD1. Trimming cost V 5 bases and J 5 bases; bases outside gene matches: 7. The CDR3 runs to 15 residues. The germline V gene has CDR1 LNHDA and CDR2 SQIVND (reference sequence).

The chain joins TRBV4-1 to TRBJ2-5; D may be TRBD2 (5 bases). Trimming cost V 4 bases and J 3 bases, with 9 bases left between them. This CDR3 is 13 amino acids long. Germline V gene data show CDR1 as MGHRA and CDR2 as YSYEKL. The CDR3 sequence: CASSPDFEETQYF. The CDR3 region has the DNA TGCGCCAGCAGCCCGGACTTTGAAGAGACCCAGTACTTC.

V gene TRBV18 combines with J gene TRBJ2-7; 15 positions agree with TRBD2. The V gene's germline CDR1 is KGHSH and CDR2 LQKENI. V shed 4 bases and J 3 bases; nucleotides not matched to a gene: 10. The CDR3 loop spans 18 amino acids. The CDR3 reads CASSLPGLAGGFIYEQYF. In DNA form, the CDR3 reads TGTGCCAGCTCACTACCGGGACTAGCGGGGGGATTCATCTACGAGCAGTACTTC.

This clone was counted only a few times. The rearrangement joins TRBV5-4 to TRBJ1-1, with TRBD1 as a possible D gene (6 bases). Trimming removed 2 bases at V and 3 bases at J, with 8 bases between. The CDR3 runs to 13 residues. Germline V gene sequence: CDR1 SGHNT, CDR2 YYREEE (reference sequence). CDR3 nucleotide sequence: TGTGCCAGCAGCTTTGGACAGCACACTGAAGCTTTCTTT. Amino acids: CASSFGQHTEAFF. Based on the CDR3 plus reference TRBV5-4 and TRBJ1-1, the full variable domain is ETGVTQSPTHLIKTRGQQVTLRCSSQSGHNTVSWYQQALGQGPQFIFQYYREEENGRGNFPPRFSGLQFPNYSSELNVNALELDDSALYLCASSFGQHTEAFFGQGTRLTVV.

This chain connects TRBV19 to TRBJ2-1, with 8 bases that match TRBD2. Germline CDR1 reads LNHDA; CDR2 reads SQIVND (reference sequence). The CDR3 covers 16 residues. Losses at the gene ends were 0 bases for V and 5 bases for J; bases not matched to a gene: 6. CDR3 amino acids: CASSIEGTRPNNEQFF. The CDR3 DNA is TGTGCCAGTAGTATAGAGGGGACTAGGCCCAACAATGAGCAGTTCTTC.

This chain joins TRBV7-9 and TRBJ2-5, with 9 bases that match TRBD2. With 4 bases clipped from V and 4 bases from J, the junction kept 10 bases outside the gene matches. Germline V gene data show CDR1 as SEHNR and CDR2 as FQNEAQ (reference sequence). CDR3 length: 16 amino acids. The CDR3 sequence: CASSSLGAGGGETQYF. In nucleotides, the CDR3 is TGTGCCAGCAGCTCCCTGGGAGCGGGGGGAGGAGAGACCCAGTACTTC.

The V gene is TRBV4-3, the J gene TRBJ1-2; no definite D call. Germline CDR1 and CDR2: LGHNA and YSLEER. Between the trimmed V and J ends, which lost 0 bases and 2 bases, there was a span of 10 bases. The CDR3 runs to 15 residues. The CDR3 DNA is TGCGCCAGCAGCCAAGATCTGGGAGTCAACTATGGCTACACCTTC. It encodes CASSQDLGVNYGYTF.

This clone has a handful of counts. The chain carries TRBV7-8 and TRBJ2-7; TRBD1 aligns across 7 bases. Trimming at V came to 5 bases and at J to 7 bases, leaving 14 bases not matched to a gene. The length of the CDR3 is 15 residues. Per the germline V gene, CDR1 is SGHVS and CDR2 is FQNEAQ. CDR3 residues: CASSISDRSYREQYF. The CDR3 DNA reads TGTGCCAGCAGCATATCGGACAGGTCCTACCGGGAGCAGTACTTC.